This T cell receptor beta chain was observed in a study of Graves' ophthalmopathy and Graves' hyperthyroidism. Study-level background: The authors collected peripheral blood at initial diagnosis, before any treatment.

Investigators amplified TCR beta CDR3 regions from RNA transcripts. First-round RT-PCR used HTBI primers; second-round multiplex PCR followed. TCRdb redid the calling of the multiplex PCR reads with MiXCR, one entry per CDR3 protein. The table includes some 360,000 distinct CDR3 sequences, about 17% detected once. CDR3 length: 13 amino acids. In germline, CDR1 is MNHEY, CDR2 SVGAGI. Trimming took off 6 bases at V and 5 bases at J, with 13 bases between the two ends. The sample holds many counts of this clonotype. This TCR was sampled from an adult woman with stable Graves' hyperthyroidism. The sample consisted of peripheral blood. The V and J genes are TRBV6-5 and TRBJ2-5, with unresolved D. The CDR3 is CASSYLVRETQYF. The CDR3 DNA follows: TGTGCCAGCAGCTATTTAGTGAGGGAGACCCAGTACTTC.